This is a list of T cell receptor beta chains from one sample in a study of cytomegalovirus exposure and HLA in healthy donors. Using immunoSEQ multiplex PCR, the repertoire was profiled, and TCRdb retains in-frame clones only, with some absent. The data contain 110,000 to 150,000 clones, 70% of them singletons. Specimen: PBMCs. These receptors all come from a woman aged 60 to 75 in good health and CMV-seropositive. CDR3s leave out the opening cysteine and the closing phenylalanine or tryptophan.

cdr3_length,j_call,v_call,cdr3_aa
11,TRBJ1-4,TRBV5-1,ASSLGGGEKLF
13,TRBJ2-5,TRBV4-2,ASSQVQGFGETQY
13,TRBJ2-7,TRBV9,ASSQGLAEIYEQY
12,TRBJ1-5,TRBV2,ASSNDRGNQPQH
11,TRBJ2-7,TRBV29-1,SVEGDGGYEQY
13,TRBJ1-2,TRBV5-4,ASSSPGQIIYGYT
13,TRBJ1-1,TRBV27,ASSFTGMGNTEAF
16,TRBJ1-5,TRBV6-1,ASSQDRGATYSNQPQH
14,TRBJ2-1,TRBV6-6,ASSPTEGQGQHPQF
13,TRBJ2-3,TRBV6-4,ASSPGLAGSDTQY
14,TRBJ2-5,TRBV9,ASSVGLAGAQETQY
14,TRBJ2-5,TRBV7-9,ASSLAGTSGRETQY
12,TRBJ1-1,TRBV25-1,ASSEFQGSTEAF
12,TRBJ2-7,TRBV27,ASRGLAPTYEQY
9,TRBJ2-1,TRBV5-4,ASSAGLGEF
11,TRBJ1-1,TRBV19,ASSIFSGTEAF
11,TRBJ2-7,TRBV6-1,ACAAGNDYEQY
13,TRBJ2-1,TRBV12-5,ASGLLGQSYNEQF
11,TRBJ2-5,TRBV19,ASSASGRETQY